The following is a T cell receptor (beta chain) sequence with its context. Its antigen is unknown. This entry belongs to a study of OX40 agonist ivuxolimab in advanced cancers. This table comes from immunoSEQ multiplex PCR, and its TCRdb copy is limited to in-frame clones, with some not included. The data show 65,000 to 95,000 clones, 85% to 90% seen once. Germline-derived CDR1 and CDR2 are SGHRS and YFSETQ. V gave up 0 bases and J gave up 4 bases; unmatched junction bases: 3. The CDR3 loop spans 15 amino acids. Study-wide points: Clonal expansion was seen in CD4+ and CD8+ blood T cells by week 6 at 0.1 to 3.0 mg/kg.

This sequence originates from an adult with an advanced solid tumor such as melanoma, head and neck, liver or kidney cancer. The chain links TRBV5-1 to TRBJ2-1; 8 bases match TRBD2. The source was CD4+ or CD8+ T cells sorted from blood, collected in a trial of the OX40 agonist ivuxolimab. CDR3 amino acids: CASSLGLATYNEQFF. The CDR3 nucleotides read TGCGCCAGCAGCTTGGGACTAGCGACTTACAATGAGCAGTTCTTC.